The 32 T cell receptor beta chains reported below all come from one sample, sequenced in a study of patients and donors after allogeneic stem cell transplantation. TCRdb used MiXCR to reprocess the RT-PCR reads, holding one entry per CDR3 protein. There are around 70,000 distinct CDR3 sequences in the sample; 26% occur only once, and more than 25% lies in the top ten. Material for sequencing was blood, either unsorted or a sorted T cell fraction (not recorded which). These receptors came from a human donor who was either an allogeneic HSCT recipient or a stem cell or donor lymphocyte infusion donor (not recorded which). It is not recorded whose cells these are; they may come from a transplant donor.

The table lists this clonotype with many counts. The rearrangement uses TRBV6-4 and TRBJ1-5; D remains unclear. This CDR3 has 13 amino acids. The germline V gene has CDR1 MRHNA and CDR2 SNTAGT. V lost 4 bases and J 6 bases, leaving 10 bases between the germline ends. The CDR3 loop is CASSVESGQPQHF. The CDR3 DNA reads TGTGCCAGCAGTGTTGAGTCAGGTCAGCCCCAGCATTTT.

In its sample, this clonotype was seen a few times. The chain uses TRBV5-1 and TRBJ1-1; D possibly corresponds to TRBD1 (6 bases). The CDR3 is 14 amino acids. The germline gives CDR1 SGHRS, CDR2 YFSETQ. Trimming left V 6 bases short and J 6 bases short, with 18 bases between. CDR3 sequence: CASTFLGGRAEAFF. For the CDR3, the DNA is TGCGCCAGCACGTTCCTAGGGGGACGGGCTGAAGCTTTCTTT.

This sequence joins TRBV27 and TRBJ2-2; 7 nucleotides align to TRBD1. The CDR3 runs 14 residues. Germline-derived CDR1 and CDR2 are MNHEY and SMNVEV (reference sequence). J lost 2 bases, V lost 8 bases, and 5 bases had no gene match. Here the CDR3 reads CASVGTVNTGELFF. CDR3 bases: TGTGCCAGCGTGGGGACAGTAAACACCGGGGAGCTGTTTTTT.

This clonotype came up many times. J is TRBJ1-5 and V is TRBV6-2 or TRBV6-3; D is unclear. Trimming took off 7 bases at V and 7 bases at J, with 23 bases between the two ends. Germline-derived CDR1 and CDR2 are MNHEY and SVGEGT. The CDR3 loop spans 16 amino acids. CDR3: CASTFKRALGQQPQHF. CDR3 nucleotide sequence: TGTGCCAGCACGTTCAAAAGGGCCCTCGGTCAGCAGCCCCAGCATTTT.

The gene calls are TRBV5-1 and TRBJ2-5; 7 bases are a match to TRBD2. This CDR3 is 17 amino acids long. Per germline, CDR1 SGHRS and CDR2 YFSETQ. The V segment lost 1 base and the J segment 5 bases; nucleotides outside the gene matches: 14. The CDR3 loop is CASSLKGTGGSSETQYF. The CDR3 DNA reads as TGCGCCAGCAGCTTGAAGGGGACTGGCGGGAGTTCGGAGACCCAGTACTTC.

This clonotype came up a few times. V usage is TRBV5-1 and J usage is TRBJ1-1; D is perhaps TRBD1 (5 bases). This CDR3 has 14 amino acids. Between the trimmed V and J ends, which lost 4 bases and 6 bases, there was a span of 16 bases. Germline assignment: CDR1 SGHRS and CDR2 YFSETQ. As DNA, the CDR3 is TGCGCCAGCAGCCCCTGGACATCAGCGGCTGAAGCTTTCTTT. This codes for CASSPWTSAAEAFF.

The gene calls are TRBV7-9 and TRBJ1-2; 7 nucleotides align to TRBD1. The trim removed 3 bases at V and 5 bases at J, leaving 9 bases unmatched. This CDR3 spans 15 amino acids. Germline CDR1 reads SEHNR; CDR2 reads FQNEAQ (reference sequence). The CDR3 bases are TGTGCCAGCAGCTTTCCCCACAGGGGAATTTATGGCTACACCTTC. Encoded protein: CASSFPHRGIYGYTF.

At least ten counts were recorded for this clonotype. The V and J genes are TRBV12-3 or TRBV12-4 and TRBJ2-5; 13 bases match TRBD2. With 1 base clipped from V and 1 base from J, the junction kept 3 bases outside the gene matches. The CDR3 length is 17 residues. The CDR3, as DNA: TGTGCCAGCAGTTTAGTGGGACTAGCGGGATCCCAAGAGACCCAGTACTTC. Its translation: CASSLVGLAGSQETQYF.

The sample holds a few counts of this clonotype. This chain connects TRBV6-2 or TRBV6-3 to TRBJ2-3; D is unclear. CDR1 is MNHEY and CDR2 is SVGEGT in the germline V gene. Deletions cut 4 bases from V and 3 bases from J, with 8 bases between. The CDR3 is 13 residues long. The DNA of the CDR3 is TGTGCCAGCAGTTGGGCCCAGACAGATACGCAGTATTTT. Translation gives CASSWAQTDTQYF.

The chain couples TRBV20-1 to TRBJ1-4; no definite D call. V lost 6 bases and J 4 bases, leaving 15 bases between the germline ends. There are 14 residues in the CDR3. Germline CDR1 DFQATT, CDR2 SNEGSKA (reference sequence). The CDR3 nucleotides are TGCAGTGCCAAGAGAGCGCAGTATAATGAAAAACTGTTTTTT. Its translation: CSAKRAQYNEKLFF.

This clonotype was counted only a few times. The J gene is TRBJ1-2, the V gene TRBV5-4; 8 positions agree with TRBD1. V dropped 3 bases and J dropped 12; count of bases not matched to a gene: 10. Germline V gene lookup returns CDR1 SGHNT and CDR2 YYREEE (reference sequence). The CDR3 is 13 amino acids. The CDR3 protein is CASSSFTGGSDTF. In DNA, the CDR3 is TGTGCCAGCAGCTCGTTTACAGGGGGTAGTGACACCTTC.

The V call is TRBV29-1, the J call TRBJ2-6; the D call may be TRBD1 or TRBD2 (5 bases each). The CDR3 spans 14 residues. CDR1 and CDR2 from the germline V gene are SQVTM and ANQGSEA. V was pared by 4 bases and J by 1 base, with 8 bases between. DNA of the CDR3: TGCAGCGTTGTCGGGGCGTCTGGGGCCAACGTCCTGACTTTC. It translates to CSVVGASGANVLTF.

This clonotype was observed a few times. V gene TRBV5-6 combines with J gene TRBJ2-7, with 11 positions matching TRBD1. Germline CDR1 is SGHDT and CDR2 is YYEEEE. This CDR3 is 15 amino acids long. V gave up 4 bases and J gave up 4 bases; unmatched junction bases: 7. The CDR3 sequence is CASSAPGQGEYEQYF. Here the CDR3 DNA reads TGTGCCAGCAGCGCACCGGGACAGGGGGAGTACGAGCAGTACTTC. Based on the CDR3 plus reference TRBV5-6 and TRBJ2-7, the full variable domain is DAGVTQSPTHLIKTRGQQVTLRCSPKSGHDTVSWYQQALGQGPQFIFQYYEEEERQRGNFPDRFSGHQFPNYSSELNVNALLLGDSALYLCASSAPGQGEYEQYFGPGTRLTVT.

This sequence joins TRBV6-2 or TRBV6-3 and TRBJ2-1; D is perhaps TRBD2 (6 bases). V was shortened by 9 bases and J by 5 bases, with 14 bases between the two germline ends. Germline loops: CDR1 MNHEY, CDR2 SVGEGT. The CDR3 is 13 amino acids. The CDR3 is CARRREIDNEQFF. The CDR3 DNA follows: TGTGCCAGGCGACGGGAGATCGACAATGAGCAGTTCTTC.

The gene calls are TRBV20-1 and TRBJ2-7; D is perhaps TRBD2 (6 bases). Trimming took 0 bases from V and 7 from J, leaving 10 bases between them. The length of the CDR3 is 12 residues. Germline V gene data show CDR1 as DFQATT and CDR2 as SNEGSKA (reference sequence). The CDR3 spells CSARDLRGEQYF. The DNA of the CDR3 is TGCAGTGCTAGAGATCTTCGGGGGGAGCAGTACTTC.

This clonotype has just one count. This sequence joins TRBV2 and TRBJ2-1; no firm D call. Germline CDR1 SNHLY, CDR2 FYNNEI. The CDR3 runs 14 residues. Between the trimmed V and J ends, which lost 2 bases and 4 bases, there was a span of 9 bases. The DNA of the CDR3 is TGTGCCAGCAGTGAATTTCCCAGGTACAATGAGCAGTTCTTC. It is translated as CASSEFPRYNEQFF.

The rearrangement links TRBV20-1 to TRBJ2-3; tentatively, D is TRBD1 (5 bases). Germline loops: CDR1 DFQATT, CDR2 SNEGSKA (reference sequence). Trimming removed 3 bases from V and 4 bases from J, with 8 bases in between. The CDR3 consists of 12 residues. As DNA, the CDR3 is TGCAGTGCTAGCGTAGGGGCAGATACGCAGTATTTT. Its translation: CSASVGADTQYF.

This sequence joins TRBV6-2 or TRBV6-3 and TRBJ1-1; tentatively, D is TRBD1 (5 bases). The CDR3 contains 16 residues. Germline V CDR1 and CDR2: MNHEY, SVGEGT. The V end was cut by 6 bases, the J end by 5 bases, with 22 bases between. CDR3 DNA sequence: TGTGCCAGCAGCTTCCGCGACACCGGGACTACAACTGAAGCTTTCTTT. As protein: CASSFRDTGTTTEAFF.

V usage is TRBV6-5 and J usage is TRBJ2-7; possibly TRBD1 for D (6 bases). The V end lost 4 bases, the J end lost 7 bases, and 17 bases lay between the germline ends. The CDR3 length is 14 residues. CDR1 and CDR2 (germline): MNHEY, SVGAGI. The CDR3 nucleotides are TGTGCCAGCAGTTTAACAGGGAATCAGGCTGAGCAGTACTTC. Encoded protein: CASSLTGNQAEQYF.

This clonotype came up a few times. The chain employs TRBV12-3 or TRBV12-4 and TRBJ2-4; 8 nucleotides match TRBD1. The CDR3 has 17 amino acids. J was trimmed by 0 bases and V by 5 bases; bases with no gene match: 9. The CDR3, as DNA: TGTGCCAGCAGTCCATATGGACAGGGTATAGCCAAAAACATTCAGTACTTC. Its translation: CASSPYGQGIAKNIQYF.

This clonotype was seen only a few times. The chain is built from TRBV21-1 and TRBJ2-1; the table calls TRBD1, which could not be checked here. TRBV21-1 is classified as a pseudogene. The CDR3 spans 20 residues. The CDR3 nucleotides are TGTGCCAGCAGCACTCACTACATTTTAGGGACAGGGGAATCCTACAATGAGCAGTTCTTC. It encodes CASSTHYILGTGESYNEQFF.

This clonotype appeared many times. The chain is built from TRBV7-2 and TRBJ1-2; D not certain. CDR3 size: 14 residues. Trimming removed 0 bases at V and 4 bases at J, with 9 bases between. The germline CDR1 and CDR2 sequences are SGHTA and FQGNSA. CDR3 in amino acids: CASSLATALYGYTF. CDR3 nucleotide sequence: TGTGCCAGCAGCTTAGCAACAGCTCTCTATGGCTACACCTTC.

This rearrangement joins TRBV14 to TRBJ1-2, with D uncertain. CDR3 length: 14 residues. CDR1 is SGHDN, CDR2 FVKESK, per germline. V dropped 0 bases and J dropped 2 bases, with 7 bases sitting between them. CDR3 coding DNA: TGTGCCAGCAGCCAAGAGCGAGGAAACTATGGCTACACCTTC. It translates to CASSQERGNYGYTF.

The chain links TRBV30 to TRBJ1-2; D remains unclear. The CDR3 consists of 12 residues. Germline values: CDR1 GTSNPN, CDR2 SVGIG (reference sequence). V gave up 2 bases and J gave up 8 bases, with 12 bases separating them. CDR3 sequence reads: CAWSNGPRGYTF. CDR3 nucleotide sequence: TGTGCCTGGAGTAACGGGCCGCGGGGCTACACCTTC.

This clonotype turned up a few times. The CDR3 is CSARGPAVTNYGYTF. The CDR3 DNA is TGCAGTGCTAGAGGTCCGGCAGTCACTAACTATGGCTACACCTTC. The rearrangement joins TRBV20-1 to TRBJ1-2; D gene ambiguous. Germline CDR1 and CDR2: DFQATT and SNEGSKA (reference sequence). This CDR3 region has 15 residues. Deletions cut 1 base from V and 0 bases from J, with 12 bases between.

In its sample, this clonotype was seen a few times. CDR3 sequence: CASSESGPGEKLFF. The CDR3 nucleotides read TGTGCCAGCAGTGAGAGTGGGCCCGGTGAAAAACTGTTTTTT. The chain joins TRBV6-1 to TRBJ1-4; D not certain. V was shortened by 3 bases and J by 7 bases, with 12 bases between the two germline ends. CDR1 and CDR2 (germline): MNHNS, SASEGT. This CDR3 has 14 amino acids.

This clonotype was observed a handful of times. The gene calls are TRBV7-8 and TRBJ2-1; 9 nucleotides line up with TRBD1. After removal of 0 bases from V and 7 bases from J, the junction contained 10 bases not matched to a gene. Per the germline V gene, CDR1 is SGHVS and CDR2 is FQNEAQ. The CDR3 runs to 17 residues. CDR3 DNA sequence: TGTGCCAGCAGCTTAGCCACCGTCAGACAGGGGGGAAATGAGCAGTTCTTC. This sequence encodes CASSLATVRQGGNEQFF.

The rearrangement joins TRBV20-1 to TRBJ2-7; D not certain. V lost 2 bases to trimming and J lost 0 bases, with 14 bases between them. Germline loops: CDR1 DFQATT, CDR2 SNEGSKA (reference sequence). The CDR3 runs to 15 residues. The CDR3 sequence: CSARFSGLGSYEQYF. The CDR3 DNA reads as TGCAGTGCTAGATTCTCCGGCCTTGGCTCCTACGAGCAGTACTTC.

The CDR3 nucleotides are TGTGCCAGCAGCTTAGGGCTAGCGGATACGCAGTATTTT. As protein: CASSLGLADTQYF. This sequence joins TRBV7-2 and TRBJ2-3, with D possibly TRBD2 on 6 matching bases. This CDR3 is built from 13 residues. V was trimmed by 1 base and J by 6 bases, leaving 8 bases between them. The V gene's germline CDR1 is SGHTA and CDR2 FQGNSA.

This clonotype was recorded a few times. The genes are TRBV4-3 and TRBJ2-7; TRBD1 might be the D (6 bases). The CDR3 runs 17 residues. V shed 0 bases and J shed 3 bases, with 18 bases lying between them. Per the germline V gene, CDR1 is LGHNA and CDR2 is YSLEER. In nucleotides, the CDR3 is TGCGCCAGCAGCCAAGAAAACTTTTGGGGACACCTCTACGAGCAGTACTTC. Protein: CASSQENFWGHLYEQYF.

This chain connects TRBV12-1 to TRBJ1-1; no DNA check was done on the table's D call, TRBD1. TRBV12-1 is designated a pseudogene. CDR3 length equals 16 residues. The CDR3 DNA is TGTGCCAGCAGCCGACAAAGGGGGACAGGGGACACTGAAGCTTTCTTT. Protein sequence: CASSRQRGTGDTEAFF.

A word on this clonotype: One end of the junction varies from germline; a read error may be responsible. The chain is built from TRBV12-3 or TRBV12-4 and TRBJ1-1, with D perhaps matching TRBD1 (5 bases). The CDR3 is made up of 13 amino acids. CDR3 protein: CASSLGGNPEAFF. The CDR3 DNA reads TGTGCCAGCAGTCTGGGGGGGAACCCTGAAGCTTTCTTT.